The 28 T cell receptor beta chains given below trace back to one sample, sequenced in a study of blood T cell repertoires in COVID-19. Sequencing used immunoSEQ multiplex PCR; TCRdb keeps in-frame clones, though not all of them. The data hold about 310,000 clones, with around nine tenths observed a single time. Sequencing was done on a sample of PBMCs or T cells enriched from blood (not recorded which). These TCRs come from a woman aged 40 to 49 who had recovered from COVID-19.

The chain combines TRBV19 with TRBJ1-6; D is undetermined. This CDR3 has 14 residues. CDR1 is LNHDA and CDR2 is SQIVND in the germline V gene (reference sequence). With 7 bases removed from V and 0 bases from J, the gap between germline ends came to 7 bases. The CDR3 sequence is CASTQASYNSPLHF. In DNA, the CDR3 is TGTGCCAGTACCCAGGCCTCCTATAATTCACCCCTCCACTTT.

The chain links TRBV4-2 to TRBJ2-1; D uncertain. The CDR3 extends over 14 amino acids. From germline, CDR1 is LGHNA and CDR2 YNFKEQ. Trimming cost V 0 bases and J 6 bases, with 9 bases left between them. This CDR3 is CASSQDSIGNEQFF. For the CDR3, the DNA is TGTGCCAGCAGCCAAGATAGTATCGGCAATGAGCAGTTCTTC.

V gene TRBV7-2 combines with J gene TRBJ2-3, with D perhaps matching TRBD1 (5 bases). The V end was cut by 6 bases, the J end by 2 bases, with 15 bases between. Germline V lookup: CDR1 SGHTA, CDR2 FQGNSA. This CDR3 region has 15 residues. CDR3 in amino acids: CASRTQGHATDTQYF. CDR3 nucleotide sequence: TGTGCCAGCAGAACCCAAGGACACGCCACAGATACGCAGTATTTT.

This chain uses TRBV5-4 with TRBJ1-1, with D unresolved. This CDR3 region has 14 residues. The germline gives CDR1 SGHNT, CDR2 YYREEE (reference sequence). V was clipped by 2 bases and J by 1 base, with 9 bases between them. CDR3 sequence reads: CASSLQLANTEAFF. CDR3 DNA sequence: TGTGCCAGCAGCTTACAGCTTGCGAACACTGAAGCTTTCTTT.

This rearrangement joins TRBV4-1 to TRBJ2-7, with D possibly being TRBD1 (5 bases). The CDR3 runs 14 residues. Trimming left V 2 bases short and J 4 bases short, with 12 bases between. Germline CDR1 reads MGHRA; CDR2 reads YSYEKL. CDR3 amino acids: CASSQSPQGYEQYF. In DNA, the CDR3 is TGCGCCAGCAGCCAATCCCCCCAGGGTTACGAGCAGTACTTC.

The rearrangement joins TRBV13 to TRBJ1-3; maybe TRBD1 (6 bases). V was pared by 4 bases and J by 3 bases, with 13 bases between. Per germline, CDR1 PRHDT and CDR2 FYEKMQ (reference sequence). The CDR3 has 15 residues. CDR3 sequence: CASSSSGVRGNTIYF. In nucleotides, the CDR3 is TGTGCCAGCAGCTCCTCAGGGGTTCGTGGAAACACCATATATTTT.

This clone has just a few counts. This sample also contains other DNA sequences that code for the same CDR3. CDR3 nucleotide sequence: TGTGCCAGCAGCTTAGGTTCTCACAATGAGCAGTTCTTC. Translating it yields CASSLGSHNEQFF. V is TRBV11-3 and J is TRBJ2-1; D is undetermined. The CDR3 loop spans 13 amino acids. Trimming cost V 1 base and J 5 bases, with 6 bases left between them. Germline lookup yields CDR1 SGHNT and CDR2 YENEEA.

DNA of the CDR3: TGTGCCAGTAGCATCGCGGGGGGATTGAGGGTCACTGGAAACACCATATATTTT. It specifies CASSIAGGLRVTGNTIYF. The chain recombines TRBV19 with TRBJ1-3; a possible D gene is TRBD1 (5 bases). Germline CDR1 reads LNHDA; CDR2 reads SQIVND (reference sequence). V lost 6 bases, J lost 2 bases, and 23 bases lay in between. This CDR3 contains 18 residues.

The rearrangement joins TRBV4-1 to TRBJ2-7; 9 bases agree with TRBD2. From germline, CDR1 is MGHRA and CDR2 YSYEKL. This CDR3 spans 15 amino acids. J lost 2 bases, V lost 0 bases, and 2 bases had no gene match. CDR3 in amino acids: CASSQDRLAAYEQYF. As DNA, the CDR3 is TGCGCCAGCAGCCAAGATCGACTAGCGGCCTACGAGCAGTACTTC.

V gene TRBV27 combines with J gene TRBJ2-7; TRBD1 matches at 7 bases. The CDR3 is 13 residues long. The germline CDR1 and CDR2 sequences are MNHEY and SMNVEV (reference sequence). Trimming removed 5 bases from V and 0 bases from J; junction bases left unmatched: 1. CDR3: CASSDRASYEQYF. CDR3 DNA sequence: TGTGCCAGCAGTGACAGGGCCTCCTACGAGCAGTACTTC.

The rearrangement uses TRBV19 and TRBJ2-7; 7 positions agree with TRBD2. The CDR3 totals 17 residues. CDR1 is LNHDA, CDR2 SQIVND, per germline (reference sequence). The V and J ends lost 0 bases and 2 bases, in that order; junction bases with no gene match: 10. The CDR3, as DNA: TGTGCCAGTAGTATAGATCTATTGGCTAGCGGCCCCTACGAGCAGTACTTC. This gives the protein CASSIDLLASGPYEQYF.

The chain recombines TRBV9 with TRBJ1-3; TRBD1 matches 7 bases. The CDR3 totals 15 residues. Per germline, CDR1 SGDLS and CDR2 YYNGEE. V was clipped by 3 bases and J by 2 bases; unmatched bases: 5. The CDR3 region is CASSATDRAGNTIYF. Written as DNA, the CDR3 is TGTGCCAGCAGCGCCACAGACAGGGCTGGAAACACCATATATTTT.

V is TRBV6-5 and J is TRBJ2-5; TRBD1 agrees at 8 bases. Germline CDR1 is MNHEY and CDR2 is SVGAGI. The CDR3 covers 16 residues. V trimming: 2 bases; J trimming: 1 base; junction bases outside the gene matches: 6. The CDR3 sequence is CASSYDWTGTQETQYF. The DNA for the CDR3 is TGTGCCAGCAGTTACGATTGGACAGGGACCCAAGAGACCCAGTACTTC.

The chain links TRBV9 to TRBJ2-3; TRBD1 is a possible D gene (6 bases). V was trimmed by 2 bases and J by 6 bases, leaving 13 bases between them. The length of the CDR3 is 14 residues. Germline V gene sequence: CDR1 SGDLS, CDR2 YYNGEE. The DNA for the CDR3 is TGTGCCAGCAGCGTGGGGACAAGTGGGGATACGCAGTATTTT. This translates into CASSVGTSGDTQYF.

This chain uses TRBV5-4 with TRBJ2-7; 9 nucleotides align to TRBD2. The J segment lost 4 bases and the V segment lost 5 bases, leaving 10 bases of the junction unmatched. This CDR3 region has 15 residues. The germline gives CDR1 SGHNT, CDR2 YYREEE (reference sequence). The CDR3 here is CASRTALAGLYEQYF. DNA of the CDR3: TGTGCCAGCAGGACTGCGCTAGCGGGGTTGTACGAGCAGTACTTC.

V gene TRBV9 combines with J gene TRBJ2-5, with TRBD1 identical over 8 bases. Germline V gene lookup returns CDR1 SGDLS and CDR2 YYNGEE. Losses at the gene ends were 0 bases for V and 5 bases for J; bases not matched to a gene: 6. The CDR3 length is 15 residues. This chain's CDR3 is CASSVEAGGWETQYF. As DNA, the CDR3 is TGTGCCAGCAGCGTAGAGGCAGGGGGCTGGGAGACCCAGTACTTC.

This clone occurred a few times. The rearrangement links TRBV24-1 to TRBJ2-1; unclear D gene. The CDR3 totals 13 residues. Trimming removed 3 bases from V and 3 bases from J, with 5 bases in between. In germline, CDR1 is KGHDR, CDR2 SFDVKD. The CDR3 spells CATSDQFYNEQFF. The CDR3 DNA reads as TGTGCCACCAGTGATCAGTTCTACAATGAGCAGTTCTTC.

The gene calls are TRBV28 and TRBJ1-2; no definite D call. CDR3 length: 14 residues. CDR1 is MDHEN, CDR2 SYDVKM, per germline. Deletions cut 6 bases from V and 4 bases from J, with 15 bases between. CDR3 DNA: TGTGCCAGCAGCCCCTATACGGGAAGCTATGGCTACACCTTC. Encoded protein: CASSPYTGSYGYTF.

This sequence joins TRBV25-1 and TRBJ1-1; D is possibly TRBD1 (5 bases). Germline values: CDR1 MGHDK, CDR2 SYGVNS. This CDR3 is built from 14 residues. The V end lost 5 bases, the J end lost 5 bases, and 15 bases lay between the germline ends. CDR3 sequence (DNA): TGTGCCAGCAGTAAGGGGATTGGGCCGACTGAAGCTTTCTTT. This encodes CASSKGIGPTEAFF.

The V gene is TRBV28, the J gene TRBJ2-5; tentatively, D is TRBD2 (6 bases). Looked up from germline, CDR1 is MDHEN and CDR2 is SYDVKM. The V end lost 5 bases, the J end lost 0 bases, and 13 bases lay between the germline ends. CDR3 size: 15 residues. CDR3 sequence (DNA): TGTGCCAGCAGTCGGCTCCGGGACTACCAAGAGACCCAGTACTTC. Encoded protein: CASSRLRDYQETQYF.

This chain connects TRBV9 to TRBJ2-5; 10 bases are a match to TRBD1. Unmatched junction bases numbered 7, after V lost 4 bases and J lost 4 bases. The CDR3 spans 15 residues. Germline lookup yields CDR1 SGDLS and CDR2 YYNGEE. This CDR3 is CASSPRTGGPETQYF. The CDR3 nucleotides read TGTGCCAGCAGCCCCAGGACAGGGGGGCCAGAGACCCAGTACTTC.

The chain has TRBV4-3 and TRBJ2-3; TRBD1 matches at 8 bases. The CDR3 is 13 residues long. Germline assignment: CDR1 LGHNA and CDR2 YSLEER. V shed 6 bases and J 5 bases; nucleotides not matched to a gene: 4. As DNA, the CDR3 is TGCGCCAGCAGGGACAGGGTAGAAGATACGCAGTATTTT. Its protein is CASRDRVEDTQYF.

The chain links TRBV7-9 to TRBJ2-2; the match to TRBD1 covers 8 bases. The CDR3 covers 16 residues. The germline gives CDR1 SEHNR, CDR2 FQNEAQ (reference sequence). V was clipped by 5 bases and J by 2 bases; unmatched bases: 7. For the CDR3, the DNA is TGTGCCAGCAGCAAGTCGACAGGGGCAAACACCGGGGAGCTGTTTTTT. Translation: CASSKSTGANTGELFF.

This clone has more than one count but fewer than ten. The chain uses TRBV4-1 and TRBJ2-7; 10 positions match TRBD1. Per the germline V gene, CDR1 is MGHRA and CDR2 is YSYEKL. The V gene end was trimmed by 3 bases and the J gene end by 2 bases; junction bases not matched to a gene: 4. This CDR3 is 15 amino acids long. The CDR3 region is CASSQTGGDTYEQYF. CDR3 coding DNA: TGCGCCAGCAGCCAGACAGGGGGCGATACCTACGAGCAGTACTTC.

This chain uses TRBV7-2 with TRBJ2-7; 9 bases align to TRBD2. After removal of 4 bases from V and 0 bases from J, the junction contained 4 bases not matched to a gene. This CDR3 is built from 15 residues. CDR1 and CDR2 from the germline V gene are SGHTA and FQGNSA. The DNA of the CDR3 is TGTGCCAGCAGCTCGGGACTAGCTTACTCCTACGAGCAGTACTTC. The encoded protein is CASSSGLAYSYEQYF.

CDR3 protein: CAISGGGGNTEAFF. Written as DNA, the CDR3 is TGTGCCATCAGTGGTGGGGGGGGGAACACTGAAGCTTTCTTT. J is TRBJ1-1 and V is TRBV10-3; D possibly corresponds to TRBD1 (5 bases). V gave up 4 bases and J gave up 1 base, with 10 bases separating them. Germline CDR1 and CDR2: ENHRY and SYGVKD. The CDR3 loop spans 14 amino acids.

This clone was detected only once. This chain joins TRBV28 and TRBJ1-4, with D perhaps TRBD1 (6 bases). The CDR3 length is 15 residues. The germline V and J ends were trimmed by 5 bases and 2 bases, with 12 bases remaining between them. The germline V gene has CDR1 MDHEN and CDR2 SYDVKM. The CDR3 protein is CASSTEQGTNEKLFF. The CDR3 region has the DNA TGTGCCAGCAGTACCGAACAGGGTACTAATGAAAAACTGTTTTTT.

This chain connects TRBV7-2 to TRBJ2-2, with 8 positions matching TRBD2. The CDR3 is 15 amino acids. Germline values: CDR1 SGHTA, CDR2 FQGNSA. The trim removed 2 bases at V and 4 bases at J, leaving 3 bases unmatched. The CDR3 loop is CASSLMSGSTGELFF. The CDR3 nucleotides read TGTGCCAGCAGCTTAATGAGCGGGAGCACCGGGGAGCTGTTTTTT.